The 5 T cell receptor beta chains given below trace back to one sample, sequenced in a study of cytomegalovirus exposure and HLA in healthy donors. Primers for the PCR totalled 60 Vbeta and 13 Jbeta. Using immunoSEQ multiplex PCR, the repertoire was profiled, and TCRdb retains in-frame clones only, with some absent. The top ten clones hold around 4% of a sample with fewer than 250,000 clones, about 78% of them seen once. The sample was PBMCs. The receptor set was obtained from a male donor in good health and CMV-seronegative.

This chain joins TRBV27 and TRBJ2-1; 8 positions agree with TRBD1. CDR3 length equals 18 residues. Trimming cost V 4 bases and J 7 bases; bases outside gene matches: 18. Germline CDR1 is MNHEY and CDR2 is SMNVEV (reference sequence). DNA for the CDR3: TGTGCCAGCAGTTCATACTTAGACAGGGGAGTGATGATAAATGAGCAGTTCTTC. Translation: CASSSYLDRGVMINEQFF.

This chain links TRBV29-1 with TRBJ2-2; possibly TRBD2 for D (5 bases). This CDR3 is 16 amino acids long. Deletions cut 0 bases from V and 4 bases from J, with 15 bases between. CDR1 is SQVTM and CDR2 is ANQGSEA in the germline V gene. The CDR3 region is CSVEDSNFRGTGELFF. The DNA of the CDR3 is TGCAGCGTTGAAGATAGCAACTTCCGGGGCACCGGGGAGCTGTTTTTT.

This chain joins TRBV11-2 and TRBJ2-7, with D maybe TRBD2 (6 bases). The ends were cut back, 1 base at V and 3 bases at J, with 10 bases in the middle. Per germline, CDR1 SGHAT and CDR2 FQNNGV. The CDR3 contains 14 residues. The CDR3 nucleotides are TGTGCCAGCAGCTTAGCCGGGAGCAACTACGAGCAGTACTTC. It specifies CASSLAGSNYEQYF.

Written as DNA, the CDR3 is TGTGCCAGCAGCAAACCGGACAGCTACTCTGTTGAAAAACTGTTTTTT. Translation gives CASSKPDSYSVEKLFF. V is TRBV21-1 and J is TRBJ1-4; the listed D gene, TRBD1, was not tested against the DNA. TRBV21-1 is a documented pseudogene. This CDR3 has 16 amino acids.

This clone was picked up a small number of times. This chain links TRBV5-1 with TRBJ2-5; no definite D call. V gave up 5 bases and J gave up 4 bases, with 6 bases separating them. This CDR3 comprises 11 residues. The germline V gene has CDR1 SGHRS and CDR2 YFSETQ. The CDR3 is CASRLGETQYF. The CDR3 DNA is TGCGCCAGCAGGCTAGGAGAGACCCAGTACTTC. Full variable domain (rest looked up from reference TRBV5-1 and TRBJ2-5): KAGVTQTPRYLIKTRGQQVTLSCSPISGHRSVSWYQQTPGQGLQFLFEYFSETQRNKGNFPGRFSGRQFSNSRSEMNVSTLELGDSALYLCASRLGETQYFGPGTRLLVL.